Presented here are 9 T cell receptor gamma chains from one specimen sequenced in a study of gamma delta lymphoproliferative disorders and STAT genes. With CATT, TCRdb re-called clones from the multiplex PCR reads. Here the sample spans a few thousand gamma-chain clones, approximately 7.9% being singletons. Sequencing used genomic DNA taken from PBMCs of patients and controls. Material for sequencing was blood. These receptors all stem from a human donor in good health.

By frequency in the sample, this clone is medium-sized. The rearrangement joins TRGV3 to TRGJ1 or TRGJ2. TCRdb leaves out the J gene; it was filled in here by matching the DNA to germline. The germline CDR1 and CDR2 sequences are VTNTFY and YDVSTARD (reference sequence). The J segment lost 5 bases and the V segment lost 2 bases, leaving 12 bases of the junction unmatched. This CDR3 spans 15 amino acids. The DNA for the CDR3 is TGTGCCACCTGGGACAACCAGTTGAGGAATTATAAGAAACTCTTT. Translation gives CATWDNQLRNYKKLF.

By share, this clone counts as medium-sized (0.01 to 0.1%). The CDR3 region is CATWDGQGTGWFKIF. The DNA of the CDR3 is TGTGCCACCTGGGATGGGCAGGGCACTGGTTGGTTCAAGATATTT. The chain links TRGV4 to TRGJP1. As TCRdb names no J gene, one was assigned here on the basis of a DNA match to germline. There are 15 residues in the CDR3. From germline, CDR1 is EGSTGY and CDR2 YDSYTSSV. Trimming at V came to 0 bases and at J to 4 bases, leaving 5 bases not matched to a gene.

Judged by abundance, this clone is medium-sized. J is TRGJ1 or TRGJ2 and V is TRGV3. TCRdb records no J gene; here it was assigned by comparing the DNA to germline. Germline CDR1 is VTNTFY and CDR2 is YDVSTARD (reference sequence). J lost 3 bases, V lost 2 bases, and 4 bases had no gene match. The CDR3 covers 13 residues. CDR3 loop: CATWDTVYYKKLF. As DNA, the CDR3 is TGTGCCACCTGGGACACAGTTTATTATAAGAAACTCTTT.

This clone was detected ten times or more. The chain combines TRGV3 with TRGJ1 or TRGJ2. TCRdb records no J gene; here it was assigned by comparing the DNA to germline. The germline V gene has CDR1 VTNTFY and CDR2 YDVSTARD (reference sequence). CDR3 length equals 10 residues. With 1 base clipped from V and 9 bases from J, the junction kept 0 bases outside the gene matches. CDR3 region: CATWDSKKLF. CDR3 DNA sequence: TGTGCCACCTGGGACAGTAAGAAACTCTTT.

In its sample, this clone was seen a few times. The junction does not match germline at one end; this may be a read error. V is TRGV9 and J is TRGJP. The J gene, absent from TCRdb, was called here by matching the DNA to germline. This CDR3 is built from 10 residues. Germline V gene lookup returns CDR1 GITISATS and CDR2 ISYDGTV (reference sequence). The CDR3 is CSGGQKIKVF. In nucleotides, the CDR3 is TGCTCTGGTGGGCAAAAAATCAAGGTATTT.

Relative to its sample, this clone is medium-sized. The chain is built from TRGV8 and TRGJP2. TCRdb carries no J gene annotation; the J gene was assigned here by matching the DNA with germline. Germline V lookup: CDR1 VENAVY, CDR2 YDSYNSRV. J lost 4 bases, V lost 4 bases, and 6 bases had no gene match. The CDR3 consists of 14 residues. The CDR3 sequence is CATWDVSSDWIKTF. CDR3 nucleotides: TGTGCCACCTGGGACGTCTCTAGTGATTGGATCAAGACGTTT.

This clone is judged medium-sized. This chain's CDR3 is CAAWDYIEATGWFKIF. In DNA, the CDR3 is TGTGCTGCGTGGGATTATATAGAGGCCACTGGTTGGTTCAAGATATTT. The chain uses TRGV10 and TRGJP1. TCRdb lists no J gene, so it was determined here by aligning the DNA to germline. TRGV10 is classed as an ORF, of uncertain function. J gave up 3 bases and V 8 bases, and 13 bases lay outside the gene matches. This CDR3 spans 16 amino acids.

This clone is medium-sized in the sample. The V gene is TRGV4, the J gene TRGJ1 or TRGJ2. TCRdb supplies no J gene; here it was assigned by aligning the nucleotide sequence to germline. This CDR3 spans 11 amino acids. J was trimmed by 10 bases and V by 3 bases; bases with no gene match: 6. CDR1 is EGSTGY, CDR2 YDSYTSSV, per germline. CDR3 amino acids: CATWDRLKKLF. DNA of the CDR3: TGTGCCACCTGGGATCGTTTAAAGAAACTCTTT.

By frequency in the sample, this clone is medium-sized. V and J are TRGV3 and TRGJ1 or TRGJ2. Matching the DNA to germline supplied the J gene, which TCRdb does not give. CDR1 is VTNTFY and CDR2 is YDVSTARD in the germline V gene (reference sequence). The CDR3 is 14 residues long. V trimming: 0 bases; J trimming: 4 bases; junction bases outside the gene matches: 6. The CDR3, as DNA: TGTGCCACCTGGGACAGGCCCAAGTATTATAAGAAACTCTTT. It is translated as CATWDRPKYYKKLF.